The 7 T cell receptor beta chains below come from one sample, sequenced in a study of T cell responses to AZD1222 COVID-19 vaccine. TCRdb's table, derived via immunoSEQ multiplex PCR, lists solely in-frame clones and lacks some. The sample lists some 130,000 clones, approximately 83% occurring once. Material: peripheral blood, obtained on day 0 of AZD1222 vaccination. These receptors were obtained from an adult in good health.

The chain is built from TRBV21-1 and TRBJ1-2; the DNA was not used to check the table's D call, TRBD1. TRBV21-1 is a recognized pseudogene. The CDR3 extends over 17 amino acids. The CDR3 region is CASSKDRHTWSNYGYTF. DNA of the CDR3: TGTGCCAGCAGCAAAGACCGCCACACCTGGTCTAACTATGGCTACACCTTC.

The J gene is TRBJ2-7, the V gene TRBV5-1; no clear D. The CDR3 has 15 residues. V gave up 2 bases and J gave up 4 bases, with 16 bases separating them. Germline CDR1 is SGHRS and CDR2 is YFSETQ. CDR3 DNA: TGCGCCAGCAGCTTAGGGCAGGCCCTAAGGTACGAGCAGTACTTC. Translated: CASSLGQALRYEQYF.

The chain is built from TRBV28 and TRBJ1-4, with 7 bases fitting TRBD1. CDR1 MDHEN and CDR2 SYDVKM come from the germline V gene. The CDR3 has 16 residues. V dropped 6 bases and J dropped 8; count of bases not matched to a gene: 15. CDR3 loop: CASRPQGTVNGEKLFF. CDR3 DNA: TGTGCCAGCAGACCTCAAGGGACAGTCAATGGGGAAAAACTGTTTTTT.

For the CDR3, the DNA is TGCGCCAGCAGCTCCATAGGTGGGGACACTGAAGCTTTCTTT. This translates into CASSSIGGDTEAFF. V gene TRBV5-1 combines with J gene TRBJ1-1; no clear D gene. Germline values: CDR1 SGHRS, CDR2 YFSETQ. The V end lost 3 bases, the J end lost 3 bases, and 12 bases lay between the germline ends. The CDR3 extends over 14 amino acids. Based on the CDR3 plus reference TRBV5-1 and TRBJ1-1, the full variable domain is KAGVTQTPRYLIKTRGQQVTLSCSPISGHRSVSWYQQTPGQGLQFLFEYFSETQRNKGNFPGRFSGRQFSNSRSEMNVSTLELGDSALYLCASSSIGGDTEAFFGQGTRLTVV.

This clone was seen just once. The V and J genes are TRBV19 and TRBJ1-4; no clear D gene. CDR1 is LNHDA and CDR2 is SQIVND in the germline V gene (reference sequence). Trimming took off 5 bases at V and 2 bases at J, with 18 bases between the two ends. This CDR3 region has 17 residues. The CDR3 sequence is CASSPRSARWTNEKLFF. The CDR3 DNA reads TGTGCCAGTAGTCCCCGATCAGCGAGGTGGACTAATGAAAAACTGTTTTTT.

The genes are TRBV4-1 and TRBJ2-4; the match to TRBD1 covers 10 bases. This CDR3 comprises 16 residues. J gave up 9 bases and V 3 bases, and 11 bases lay outside the gene matches. The germline V gene encodes CDR1 MGHRA and CDR2 YSYEKL. The CDR3 DNA sequence: TGCGCCAGCAGCCAGGGGACAGGGGAGGGTCAAGGCATTCAGTACTTC. Amino acid sequence: CASSQGTGEGQGIQYF.

The rearrangement joins TRBV2 to TRBJ2-1, with a possible D match to TRBD1 (5 bases). The V gene lost 5 bases and the J gene lost 4 bases, with 15 bases spanning the gap. CDR3 size: 15 residues. Looked up from germline, CDR1 is SNHLY and CDR2 is FYNNEI. CDR3 nucleotides: TGTGCCAGCAGTCAGTACCCCGCAGGGTACAATGAGCAGTTCTTC. This sequence encodes CASSQYPAGYNEQFF.